Reported below is one T cell receptor beta chain. The sample comes from a study of T cell changes during pregnancy in multiple sclerosis. Trimming shortened V by 4 bases and J by 2 bases, and 11 bases separated the two germline ends. The germline gives CDR1 SNHLY, CDR2 FYNNEI. CDR3 size: 15 residues. Here immunoSEQ multiplex PCR was the method, and the copy in TCRdb shows in-frame clones only, minus some. The data show around 100,000 clones, around 93% seen once. This specimen consisted of peripheral blood, obtained after pregnancy. This TCR came from a female donor with multiple sclerosis, enrolled in a pregnancy study. This chain joins TRBV2 and TRBJ2-2; no clear D gene. CDR3 sequence (DNA): TGTGCCAGCAGTGCCCAAACAGATAACACCGGGGAGCTGTTTTTT. This sequence encodes CASSAQTDNTGELFF.